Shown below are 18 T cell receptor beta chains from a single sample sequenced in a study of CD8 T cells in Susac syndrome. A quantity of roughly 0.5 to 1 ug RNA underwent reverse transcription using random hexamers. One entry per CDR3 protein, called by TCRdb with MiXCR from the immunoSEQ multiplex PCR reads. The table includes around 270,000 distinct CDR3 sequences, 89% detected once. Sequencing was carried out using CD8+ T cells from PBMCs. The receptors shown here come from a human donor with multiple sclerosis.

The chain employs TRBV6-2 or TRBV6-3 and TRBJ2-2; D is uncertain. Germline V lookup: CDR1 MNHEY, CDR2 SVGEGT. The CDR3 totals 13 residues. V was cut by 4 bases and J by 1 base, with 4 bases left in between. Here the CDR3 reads CASSFLNTGELFF. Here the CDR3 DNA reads TGTGCCAGCAGTTTCCTGAACACCGGGGAGCTGTTTTTT.

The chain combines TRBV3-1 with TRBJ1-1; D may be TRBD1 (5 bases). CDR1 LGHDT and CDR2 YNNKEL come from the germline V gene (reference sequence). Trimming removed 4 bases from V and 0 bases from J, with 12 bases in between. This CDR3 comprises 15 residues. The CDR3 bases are TGTGCCAGCAGCCGGGACGGATACATGAACACTGAAGCTTTCTTT. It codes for CASSRDGYMNTEAFF.

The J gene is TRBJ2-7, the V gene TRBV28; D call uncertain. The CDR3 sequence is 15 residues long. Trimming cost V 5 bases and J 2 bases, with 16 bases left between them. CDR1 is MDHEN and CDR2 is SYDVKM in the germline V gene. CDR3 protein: CASSAVDGYPYEQYF. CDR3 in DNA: TGTGCCAGCAGTGCCGTCGACGGATACCCCTACGAGCAGTACTTC. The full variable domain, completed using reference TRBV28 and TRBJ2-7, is DVKVTQSSRYLVKRTGEKVFLECVQDMDHENMFWYRQDPGLGLRLIYFSYDVKMKEKGDIPEGYSVSREKKERFSLILESASTNQTSMYLCASSAVDGYPYEQYFGPGTRLTVT.

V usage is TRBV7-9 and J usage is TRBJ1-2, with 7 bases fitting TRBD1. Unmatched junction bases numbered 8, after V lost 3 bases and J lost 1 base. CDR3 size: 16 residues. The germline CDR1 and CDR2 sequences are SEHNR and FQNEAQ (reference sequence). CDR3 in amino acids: CASSFPPGTDNYGYTF. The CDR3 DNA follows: TGTGCCAGCAGCTTTCCTCCGGGGACAGATAACTATGGCTACACCTTC.

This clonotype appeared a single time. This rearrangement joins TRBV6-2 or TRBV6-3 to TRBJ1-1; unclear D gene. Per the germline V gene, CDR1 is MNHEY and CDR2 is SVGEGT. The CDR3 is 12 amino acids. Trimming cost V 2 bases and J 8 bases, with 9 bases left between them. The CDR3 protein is CASSYPGSEAFF. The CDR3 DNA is TGTGCCAGCAGTTACCCGGGCAGCGAAGCTTTCTTT.

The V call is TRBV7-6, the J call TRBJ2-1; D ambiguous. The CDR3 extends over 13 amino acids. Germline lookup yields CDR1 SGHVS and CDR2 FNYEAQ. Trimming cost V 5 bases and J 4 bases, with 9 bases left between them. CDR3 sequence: CASSPSEYNEQFF. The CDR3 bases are TGTGCCAGCAGCCCCTCCGAATACAATGAGCAGTTCTTC.

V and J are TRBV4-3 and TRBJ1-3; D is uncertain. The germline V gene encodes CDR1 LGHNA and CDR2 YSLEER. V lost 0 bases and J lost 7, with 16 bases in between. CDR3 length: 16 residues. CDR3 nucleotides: TGCGCCAGCAGCCAAGATAGATCCGGGTTTCGGAACACCATATATTTT. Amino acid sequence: CASSQDRSGFRNTIYF.

CDR3 bases: TGTGCCAGCAGAGAAAGAAACGGGGGAGCTAAGCACAATGAGCAGTTCTTC. Its translation is CASRERNGGAKHNEQFF. The gene calls are TRBV3-1 and TRBJ2-1, with D perhaps TRBD2 (6 bases). Germline CDR1 and CDR2: LGHDT and YNNKEL (reference sequence). Trimming shortened V by 6 bases and J by 5 bases, and 23 bases separated the two germline ends. This CDR3 contains 17 residues.

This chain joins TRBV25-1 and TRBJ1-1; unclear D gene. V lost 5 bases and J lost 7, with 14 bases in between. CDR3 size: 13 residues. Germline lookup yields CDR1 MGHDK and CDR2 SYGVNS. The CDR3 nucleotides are TGTGCCAGCAGTACTTTGGGAGGGAGTGAAGCTTTCTTT. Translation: CASSTLGGSEAFF.

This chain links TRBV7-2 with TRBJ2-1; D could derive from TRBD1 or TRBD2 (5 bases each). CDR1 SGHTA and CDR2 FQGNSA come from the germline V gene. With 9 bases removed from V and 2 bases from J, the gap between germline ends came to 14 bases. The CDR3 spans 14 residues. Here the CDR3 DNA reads TGTGCCAGTGCGTCGTGGGGACCCTACAATGAGCAGTTCTTC. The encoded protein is CASASWGPYNEQFF.

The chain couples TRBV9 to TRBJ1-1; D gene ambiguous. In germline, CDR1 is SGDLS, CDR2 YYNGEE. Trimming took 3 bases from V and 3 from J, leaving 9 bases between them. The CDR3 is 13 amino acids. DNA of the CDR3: TGTGCCAGCAGCGCCCCCTTGGACACTGAAGCTTTCTTT. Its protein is CASSAPLDTEAFF.

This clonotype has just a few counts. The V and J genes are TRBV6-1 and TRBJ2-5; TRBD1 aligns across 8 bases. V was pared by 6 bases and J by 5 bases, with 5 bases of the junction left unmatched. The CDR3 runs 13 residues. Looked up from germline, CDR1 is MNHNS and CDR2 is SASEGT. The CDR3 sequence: CASRHRGFETQYF. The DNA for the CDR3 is TGTGCCAGCAGGCACAGGGGGTTTGAGACCCAGTACTTC.

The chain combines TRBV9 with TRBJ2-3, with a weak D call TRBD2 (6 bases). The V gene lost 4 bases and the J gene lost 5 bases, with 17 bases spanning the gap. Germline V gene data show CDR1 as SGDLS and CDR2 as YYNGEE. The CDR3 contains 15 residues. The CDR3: CASSSYGSKLDTQYF. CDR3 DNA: TGTGCCAGCAGCTCTTACGGGAGTAAGCTAGATACGCAGTATTTT.

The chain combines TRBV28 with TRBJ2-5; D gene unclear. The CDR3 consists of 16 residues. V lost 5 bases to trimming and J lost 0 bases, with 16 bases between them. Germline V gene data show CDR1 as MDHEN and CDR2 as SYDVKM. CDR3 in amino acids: CASSPQSFGDQETQYF. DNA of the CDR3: TGTGCCAGCAGTCCCCAATCCTTTGGGGACCAAGAGACCCAGTACTTC.

Written as DNA, the CDR3 is TGTGCCAGCAGCTTAGCGGAGGGGACTGAAGCTTTCTTT. Translated, it gives CASSLAEGTEAFF. The chain uses TRBV7-8 and TRBJ1-1, with D maybe TRBD1 (5 bases). The CDR3 runs to 13 residues. CDR1 and CDR2 (germline): SGHVS, FQNEAQ. V was clipped by 0 bases and J by 5 bases, with 7 bases between them. Full variable domain (rest looked up from reference TRBV7-8 and TRBJ1-1): GAGVSQSPRYKVAKRGQDVALRCDPISGHVSLFWYQQALGQGPEFLTYFQNEAQLDKSGLPSDRFFAERPEGSVSTLKIQRTQQEDSAVYLCASSLAEGTEAFFGQGTRLTVV.

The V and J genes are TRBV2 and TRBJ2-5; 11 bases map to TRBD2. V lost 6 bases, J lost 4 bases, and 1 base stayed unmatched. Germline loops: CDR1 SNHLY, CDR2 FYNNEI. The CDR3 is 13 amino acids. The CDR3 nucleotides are TGTGCCAGCAGGGGACTAGCGGTAGAGACCCAGTACTTC. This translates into CASRGLAVETQYF.

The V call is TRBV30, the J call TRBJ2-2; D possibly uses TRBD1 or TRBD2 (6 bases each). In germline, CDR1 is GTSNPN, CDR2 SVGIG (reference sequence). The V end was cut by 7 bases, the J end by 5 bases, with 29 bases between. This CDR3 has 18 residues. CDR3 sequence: CASQGGLSRGTRTGELFF. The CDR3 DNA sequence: TGTGCCTCACAAGGGGGACTCTCGAGGGGAACGAGGACCGGGGAGCTGTTTTTT.

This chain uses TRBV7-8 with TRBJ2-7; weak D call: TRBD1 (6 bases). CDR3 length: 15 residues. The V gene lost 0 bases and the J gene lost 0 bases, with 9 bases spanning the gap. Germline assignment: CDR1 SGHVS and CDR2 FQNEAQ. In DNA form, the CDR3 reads TGTGCCAGCAGCTTAGCGAACAGGGCCTCCTACGAGCAGTACTTC. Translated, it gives CASSLANRASYEQYF.